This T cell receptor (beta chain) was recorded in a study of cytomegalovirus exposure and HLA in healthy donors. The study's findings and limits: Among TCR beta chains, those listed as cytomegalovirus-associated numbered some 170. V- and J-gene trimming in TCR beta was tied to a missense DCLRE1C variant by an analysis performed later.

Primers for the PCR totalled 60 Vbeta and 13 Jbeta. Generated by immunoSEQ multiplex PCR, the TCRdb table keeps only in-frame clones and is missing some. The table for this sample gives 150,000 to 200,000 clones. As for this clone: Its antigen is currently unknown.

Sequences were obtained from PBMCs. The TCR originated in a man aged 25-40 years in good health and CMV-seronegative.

CDR3 protein: CASSFASASYNEQFF. The DNA of the CDR3 is TGTGCCAGCAGCTTCGCTAGCGCCTCCTACAATGAGCAGTTCTTC. The chain recombines TRBV11-2 with TRBJ2-1; D is possibly TRBD2 (6 bases). CDR3 length: 15 amino acids. The germline gives CDR1 SGHAT, CDR2 FQNNGV. V was trimmed by 3 bases and J by 0 bases, leaving 9 bases between them.